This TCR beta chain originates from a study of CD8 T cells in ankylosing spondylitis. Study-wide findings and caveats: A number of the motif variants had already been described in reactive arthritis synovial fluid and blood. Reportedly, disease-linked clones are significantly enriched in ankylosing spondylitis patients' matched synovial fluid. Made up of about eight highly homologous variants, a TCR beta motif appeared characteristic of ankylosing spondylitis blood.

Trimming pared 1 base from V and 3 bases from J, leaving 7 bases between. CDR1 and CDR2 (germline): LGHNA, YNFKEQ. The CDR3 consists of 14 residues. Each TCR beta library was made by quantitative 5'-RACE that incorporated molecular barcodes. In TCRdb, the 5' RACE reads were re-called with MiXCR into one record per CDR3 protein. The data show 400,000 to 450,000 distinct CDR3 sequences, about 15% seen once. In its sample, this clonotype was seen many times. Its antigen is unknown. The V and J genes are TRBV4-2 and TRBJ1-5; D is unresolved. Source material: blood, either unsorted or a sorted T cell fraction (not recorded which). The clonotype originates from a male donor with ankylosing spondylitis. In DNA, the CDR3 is TGTGCCAGCAGCCAAGGATCGATCAATCAGCCCCAGCATTTT. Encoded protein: CASSQGSINQPQHF.